The clone carrying this T cell receptor beta chain was found many times. The antigen remains undetermined. The sample originates from a study of T cell repertoires in cytomegalovirus infection. Study-wide context: Public TCR beta signature analysis indicated the presence of both CMV infection and matching HLA type.

Study findings and constraints: Clonotypes of TCR beta that were HLA-C-restricted and CMV-specific dominated the ex vivo response. Summed frequency of public TCR beta families distinguished CMV carriers with the relevant HLA.

MiXCR was run by TCRdb on the reads, yielding one entry per CDR3 protein. Of about 310,000 distinct CDR3 sequences listed, about a sixth are singletons. V lost 5 bases and J 2 bases, leaving 6 bases between the germline ends. The CDR3 length is 12 residues. The chain links TRBV12-3 or TRBV12-4 to TRBJ2-5, with TRBD1 as a possible D gene (5 bases). The sequenced material came from PBMCs. This clonotype was sampled from a human donor in good health (CMV status not recorded). Some clones in this sample may be carry-over from other donors' samples. CDR3 loop: CASSRQQETQYF. The CDR3 DNA reads as TGTGCCAGCAGTAGACAGCAAGAGACCCAGTACTTC.